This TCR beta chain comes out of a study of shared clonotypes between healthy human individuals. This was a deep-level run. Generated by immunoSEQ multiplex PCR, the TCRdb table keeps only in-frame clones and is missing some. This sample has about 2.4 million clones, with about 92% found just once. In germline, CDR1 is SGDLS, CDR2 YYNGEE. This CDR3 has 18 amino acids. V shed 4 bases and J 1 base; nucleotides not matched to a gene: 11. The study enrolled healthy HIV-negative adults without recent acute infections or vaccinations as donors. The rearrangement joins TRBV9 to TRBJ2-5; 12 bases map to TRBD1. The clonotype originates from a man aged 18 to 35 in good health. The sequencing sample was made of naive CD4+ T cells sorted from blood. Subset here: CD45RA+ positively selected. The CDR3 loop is CASSLDRGTGGRQETQYF. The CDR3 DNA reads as TGTGCCAGCAGCTTAGATCGTGGGACAGGGGGCCGCCAAGAGACCCAGTACTTC. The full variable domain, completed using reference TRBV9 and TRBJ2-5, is DSGVTQTPKHLITATGQRVTLRCSPRSGDLSVYWYQQSLDQGLQFLIQYYNGEERAKGNILERFSAQQFPDLHSELNLSSLELGDSALYFCASSLDRGTGGRQETQYFGPGTRLLVL.